This T cell receptor beta chain was obtained from a study of blood T cell repertoires in COVID-19. Study background: COVID-19 samples, acute and convalescent, were from the United States, Italy and Spain. PBMCs, B-cell-depleted T cells, or T cells were the source of the cDNA or gDNA that made up the material.

Germline CDR1 SGHRS, CDR2 YFSETQ. This CDR3 is built from 14 residues. With V trimmed by 4 bases and J by 7 bases, 6 bases remained unmatched. Original data processing: Reference gene primers were amplified, and this amplification served to estimate nucleated cell counts. Here immunoSEQ multiplex PCR was the method, and the copy in TCRdb shows in-frame clones only, minus some. D and trimming were read from the DNA, whereas the V and J calls and clone size are those reported in that table. The table has tens of thousands of clones, roughly nine tenths seen once; the top ten hold almost 5.5%. This chain joins TRBV5-1 and TRBJ1-4, with 8 bases that match TRBD1. This receptor was identified in a man between 60 and 70 years old with acute or convalescent COVID-19. Specimen: peripheral blood. CDR3 loop: CASSPQQGGEKLFF. The CDR3 nucleotides are TGCGCCAGCAGCCCGCAACAGGGGGGTGAAAAACTGTTTTTT.